The 32 T cell receptor beta chains listed next were all sequenced from one sample in a study of technical replicates of blood from several donors. Measured with immunoSEQ multiplex PCR; TCRdb has only the in-frame clones, and not every one. The sample has some 79,000 clones, 80% to 95% seen once. Specimen: T cells isolated from PBMCs. These receptors all come from a human donor in good health. Some clones in this sample may be carry-over from other donors' samples.

This rearrangement joins TRBV6-5 to TRBJ1-4, with a possible D match to TRBD1 (5 bases). The CDR3 totals 16 residues. Looked up from germline, CDR1 is MNHEY and CDR2 is SVGAGI. V lost 4 bases, J lost 7 bases, and 19 bases lay in between. The CDR3 here is CASSSALRVRTEKLFF. As DNA, the CDR3 is TGTGCCAGCAGTTCCGCCCTCAGGGTCCGTACTGAAAAACTGTTTTTT.

V gene TRBV28 combines with J gene TRBJ2-1; TRBD2 aligns across 8 bases. V shed 7 bases and J 6 bases; nucleotides not matched to a gene: 5. Germline CDR1 MDHEN, CDR2 SYDVKM. The CDR3 totals 13 residues. The CDR3 DNA follows: TGTGCCAGCACCGGGAGGGCTCTCAATGAGCAGTTCTTC. Residues: CASTGRALNEQFF. The full variable domain, rest sourced from reference TRBV28 and TRBJ2-1, is DVKVTQSSRYLVKRTGEKVFLECVQDMDHENMFWYRQDPGLGLRLIYFSYDVKMKEKGDIPEGYSVSREKKERFSLILESASTNQTSMYLCASTGRALNEQFFGPGTRLTVL.

The gene calls are TRBV2 and TRBJ2-7; the match to TRBD2 covers 14 bases. Germline-derived CDR1 and CDR2 are SNHLY and FYNNEI. The CDR3 covers 21 residues. The junction had 26 bases not matched to a gene; V was cut back by 9 bases and J by 4 bases. The CDR3 region is CASLRGLIGLAGGPFAYEQYF. Here the CDR3 DNA reads TGTGCCAGTTTAAGGGGGCTTATCGGACTAGCGGGAGGTCCTTTCGCATACGAGCAGTACTTC.

The rearrangement joins TRBV27 to TRBJ1-1, with TRBD1 matching over 7 bases. V lost 8 bases and J lost 1; bases outside the gene matches: 4. This CDR3 has 13 amino acids. Per the germline V gene, CDR1 is MNHEY and CDR2 is SMNVEV (reference sequence). CDR3 residues: CASGWTGNTEAFF. The CDR3 DNA follows: TGTGCCAGCGGCTGGACAGGGAACACTGAAGCTTTCTTT.

The V gene is TRBV15, the J gene TRBJ1-2, with D perhaps matching TRBD1 (5 bases). V was cut by 0 bases and J by 1 base, with 9 bases left in between. There are 15 residues in the CDR3. The germline CDR1 and CDR2 sequences are LNHNV and YYDKDF (reference sequence). CDR3 loop: CATSRDQGLNYGYTF. In DNA form, the CDR3 reads TGTGCCACCAGCAGAGACCAGGGACTTAACTATGGCTACACCTTC.

This chain joins TRBV30 and TRBJ2-7; D unclear. The CDR3 loop spans 14 amino acids. Trimming stripped 3 bases from V and 5 bases from J, with 17 bases between. Germline loops: CDR1 GTSNPN, CDR2 SVGIG (reference sequence). CDR3 protein: CAWSDIAIWDEQYF. In nucleotides, the CDR3 is TGTGCCTGGAGCGACATTGCTATCTGGGACGAGCAGTACTTC.

This chain links TRBV7-3 with TRBJ2-2; a possible D gene is TRBD2 (5 bases). Germline V lookup: CDR1 SGHTA, CDR2 FQGTGA. The CDR3 covers 13 residues. Trimming shortened V by 6 bases and J by 3 bases, and 8 bases separated the two germline ends. This CDR3 is CASRRGYTGELFF. The CDR3, as DNA: TGTGCCAGCAGACGCGGGTACACCGGGGAGCTGTTTTTT.

The sample holds one count of this clone. The chain links TRBV7-8 to TRBJ2-1, with TRBD2 matching over 7 bases. Per the germline V gene, CDR1 is SGHVS and CDR2 is FQNEAQ. Trimming at V came to 10 bases and at J to 8 bases, leaving 8 bases not matched to a gene. This CDR3 spans 12 amino acids. Here the CDR3 reads CATEGGVYEQFF. DNA for the CDR3: TGTGCCACTGAGGGAGGGGTTTATGAGCAGTTCTTC. Full variable domain (missing parts from reference TRBV7-8 and TRBJ2-1): GAGVSQSPRYKVAKRGQDVALRCDPISGHVSLFWYQQALGQGPEFLTYFQNEAQLDKSGLPSDRFFAERPEGSVSTLKIQRTQQEDSAVYLCATEGGVYEQFFGPGTRLTVL.

This clone was detected only once. The V gene is TRBV29-1, the J gene TRBJ2-7, with 15 bases lining up with TRBD2. The CDR3 is made up of 14 amino acids. Losses at the gene ends were 5 bases for V and 3 bases for J; bases not matched to a gene: 2. Germline loops: CDR1 SQVTM, CDR2 ANQGSEA. The CDR3 loop reads CSVSGLAGGYEQYF. The DNA for the CDR3 is TGCAGCGTTTCGGGACTAGCGGGAGGCTACGAGCAGTACTTC.

The chain combines TRBV7-2 with TRBJ2-2; D is possibly TRBD1 (5 bases). Trimming took off 4 bases at V and 2 bases at J, with 11 bases between the two ends. CDR3 length: 15 amino acids. Germline CDR1 and CDR2: SGHTA and FQGNSA. This CDR3 reads CASSSIRTNTGELFF. Written as DNA, the CDR3 is TGTGCCAGCAGCTCCATTCGGACAAACACCGGGGAGCTGTTTTTT.

CDR3 in DNA: TGTGCCAGCAGCTTAGGGGCCACGGGAGGGCCCGGGGAGCTGTTTTTT. Residues: CASSLGATGGPGELFF. The chain is built from TRBV7-9 and TRBJ2-2; 8 positions match TRBD2. V lost 1 base and J lost 6; bases outside the gene matches: 7. The germline gives CDR1 SEHNR, CDR2 FQNEAQ (reference sequence). The CDR3 contains 16 residues.

This clone was counted a single time. The chain is built from TRBV5-1 and TRBJ2-7; tentatively, D is TRBD2 (6 bases). CDR3 length: 13 amino acids. Germline assignment: CDR1 SGHRS and CDR2 YFSETQ. With 1 base removed from V and 3 bases from J, the gap between germline ends came to 8 bases. In DNA form, the CDR3 reads TGCGCCAGCAGCTTGACTAGCAACTACGAGCAGTACTTC. This codes for CASSLTSNYEQYF.

This chain links TRBV6-5 with TRBJ1-1; TRBD1 is a possible D gene (5 bases). CDR3 length: 14 amino acids. In germline, CDR1 is MNHEY, CDR2 SVGAGI. V was shortened by 4 bases and J by 2 bases, with 11 bases between the two germline ends. The CDR3 bases are TGTGCCAGCAGTTCGCACAGGAGTAACACTGAAGCTTTCTTT. Translated, it gives CASSSHRSNTEAFF.

The rearrangement links TRBV7-7 to TRBJ1-4; tentative D call: TRBD1 (5 bases). Germline values: CDR1 SSHAT, CDR2 FNYEAQ (reference sequence). Trimming pared 5 bases from V and 4 bases from J, leaving 11 bases between. This CDR3 has 14 residues. DNA for the CDR3: TGTGCCAGCAGCCGCGGGGGAAATAATGAAAAACTGTTTTTT. As protein: CASSRGGNNEKLFF.

The genes are TRBV2 and TRBJ1-2; D is unresolved. V was clipped by 3 bases and J by 0 bases, with 11 bases between them. Germline assignment: CDR1 SNHLY and CDR2 FYNNEI. This CDR3 contains 15 residues. In DNA form, the CDR3 reads TGTGCCAGCAGTGATGAGGCCGGAGCTAACTATGGCTACACCTTC. Translated: CASSDEAGANYGYTF.

The chain is built from TRBV29-1 and TRBJ2-3; TRBD1 agrees at 7 bases. The CDR3 length is 15 residues. Germline values: CDR1 SQVTM, CDR2 ANQGSEA. V lost 2 bases to trimming and J lost 2 bases; unmatched junction nucleotides: 7. The DNA of the CDR3 is TGCAGCGTTGAAAGGGACAGAGACTTCACAGATACGCAGTATTTT. The encoded protein is CSVERDRDFTDTQYF.

Turning to this clone: At one boundary the junction diverges from the germline segment, which might be a read error. This chain joins TRBV7-9 and TRBJ2-7; 9 positions agree with TRBD2. The length of the CDR3 is 15 residues. Germline-derived CDR1 and CDR2 are SEHNR and FQNEAQ (reference sequence). CDR3 protein: CASNLPGTSSYEQYF. Here the CDR3 DNA reads TGTGCCAGCAACTTACCCGGGACTAGCAGCTACGAGCAGTACTTC. The full variable domain, in which reference TRBV7-9 and TRBJ2-7 provide the parts outside the CDR3, is DTGVSQNPRHKITKRGQNVTFRCDPISEHNRLYWYRQTLGQGPEFLTYFQNEAQLEKSRLLSDRFSAERPKGSFSTLEIQRTEQGDSAMYLCASNLPGTSSYEQYFGPGTRLTVT.

The chain combines TRBV7-9 with TRBJ2-3; weak D call: TRBD1 (5 bases). The CDR3 is 14 residues long. Germline V gives CDR1 SEHNR, CDR2 FQNEAQ (reference sequence). The germline V and J ends were trimmed by 8 bases and 1 base, with 13 bases remaining between them. CDR3: CASFQGFGTDTQYF. The CDR3 coding sequence is TGTGCCAGCTTTCAGGGCTTTGGCACAGATACGCAGTATTTT. The whole variable domain, remainder taken from reference TRBV7-9 and TRBJ2-3, is DTGVSQNPRHKITKRGQNVTFRCDPISEHNRLYWYRQTLGQGPEFLTYFQNEAQLEKSRLLSDRFSAERPKGSFSTLEIQRTEQGDSAMYLCASFQGFGTDTQYFGPGTRLTVL.

The sample holds one count of this clone. The chain couples TRBV10-1 to TRBJ2-5; TRBD2 might be the D (6 bases). Germline V gene data show CDR1 as WNHNN and CDR2 as SYGVQD (reference sequence). The V and J ends lost 3 bases and 4 bases respectively, with 12 bases between them. This CDR3 contains 14 residues. DNA of the CDR3: TGCGCCAGCAGTGACGGGGGAGTTCGAGAGACCCAGTACTTC. Its protein product is CASSDGGVRETQYF.

V usage is TRBV9 and J usage is TRBJ1-4; unclear D gene. Trimming cost V 0 bases and J 5 bases, with 8 bases left between them. The CDR3 is 14 amino acids. Germline CDR1 is SGDLS and CDR2 is YYNGEE. This CDR3 reads CASSVDDINEKLFF. CDR3 bases: TGTGCCAGCAGCGTAGACGACATAAATGAAAAACTGTTTTTT.

The CDR3 region is CASSQESREVNNSPLHF. The CDR3 region has the DNA TGTGCCAGCAGCCAAGAGTCCAGGGAGGTAAATAATTCACCCCTCCACTTT. The rearrangement links TRBV4-2 to TRBJ1-6; tentative D call: TRBD1 (5 bases). This CDR3 is built from 17 residues. Trimming took off 0 bases at V and 5 bases at J, with 14 bases between the two ends. Germline V lookup: CDR1 LGHNA, CDR2 YNFKEQ.

This sequence joins TRBV7-2 and TRBJ2-7; no clear D gene. Germline V CDR1 and CDR2: SGHTA, FQGNSA. Trimming took 1 base from V and 2 from J, leaving 6 bases between them. CDR3 length: 13 amino acids. As DNA, the CDR3 is TGTGCCAGCAGCTTAGAAGGAGCCTACGAGCAGTACTTC. As protein: CASSLEGAYEQYF.

The rearrangement links TRBV25-1 to TRBJ2-7; no clear D. Looked up from germline, CDR1 is MGHDK and CDR2 is SYGVNS. V gave up 7 bases and J gave up 2 bases, with 12 bases separating them. CDR3 length equals 13 residues. In nucleotides, the CDR3 is TGTGCCAGCATGAGTGGAGTTCCCTACGAGCAGTACTTC. It encodes CASMSGVPYEQYF.

The chain links TRBV13 to TRBJ2-7; TRBD1 agrees at 8 bases. V dropped 2 bases and J dropped 0; count of bases not matched to a gene: 0. The length of the CDR3 is 14 residues. CDR1 is PRHDT and CDR2 is FYEKMQ in the germline V gene (reference sequence). CDR3 coding DNA: TGTGCCAGCAGCTTACAGGGGGCCTCCTACGAGCAGTACTTC. This sequence encodes CASSLQGASYEQYF.

CDR3 nucleotides: TGTGCCAGCAGCCACCGACGGAGCCTGGAGACCCAGTACTTC. Protein: CASSHRRSLETQYF. The J gene is TRBJ2-5, the V gene TRBV14, with D unclear. Trimming took off 3 bases at V and 5 bases at J, with 13 bases between the two ends. CDR3 length: 14 amino acids. CDR1 and CDR2 from the germline V gene are SGHDN and FVKESK.

The chain recombines TRBV9 with TRBJ2-2; D is undetermined. In germline, CDR1 is SGDLS, CDR2 YYNGEE. V lost 0 bases and J 1 base, leaving 10 bases between the germline ends. CDR3 length: 16 amino acids. CDR3 sequence reads: CASSVASPGNTGELFF. The DNA for the CDR3 is TGTGCCAGCAGCGTAGCAAGCCCCGGGAACACCGGGGAGCTGTTTTTT.

The chain combines TRBV18 with TRBJ2-1; D possibly corresponds to TRBD2 (5 bases). The ends were cut back, 2 bases at V and 3 bases at J, with 8 bases in the middle. CDR1 and CDR2 from the germline V gene are KGHSH and LQKENI. This CDR3 comprises 14 residues. CDR3 DNA: TGTGCCAGCTCACCAAACGGGAACTACAATGAGCAGTTCTTC. As protein: CASSPNGNYNEQFF.

The V gene is TRBV19, the J gene TRBJ1-1; 7 nucleotides agree with TRBD1. The CDR3 runs to 15 residues. Germline V CDR1 and CDR2: LNHDA, SQIVND (reference sequence). The V segment lost 5 bases and the J segment 0 bases; nucleotides outside the gene matches: 6. DNA for the CDR3: TGTGCCAGTAGTGACAGGGTCTTAATGAACACTGAAGCTTTCTTT. The encoded protein is CASSDRVLMNTEAFF.

V usage is TRBV4-3 and J usage is TRBJ2-1; D unresolved. The germline gives CDR1 LGHNA, CDR2 YSLEER. V was shortened by 0 bases and J by 5 bases, with 14 bases between the two germline ends. The CDR3 loop spans 16 amino acids. CDR3 nucleotides: TGCGCCAGCAGCCAAGATTGGCCAGGTGAGAACAATGAGCAGTTCTTC. Its protein is CASSQDWPGENNEQFF.

The rearrangement uses TRBV5-1 and TRBJ1-2, with D possibly matching TRBD1 (6 bases). The CDR3 runs to 14 residues. V lost 4 bases to trimming and J lost 7 bases, with 17 bases between them. CDR1 and CDR2 (germline): SGHRS, YFSETQ. In DNA, the CDR3 is TGCGCCAGCAGCCCCTCCGGGGGGCGGGTTGGCTACACCTTC. This codes for CASSPSGGRVGYTF.

The rearrangement joins TRBV29-1 to TRBJ2-7, with D maybe TRBD1 (7 bases). The germline V gene encodes CDR1 SQVTM and CDR2 ANQGSEA. The CDR3 loop spans 13 amino acids. V dropped 4 bases and J dropped 2 bases, with 12 bases sitting between them. The CDR3 DNA reads TGCAGCGTTGGGAGGGACAGCCCCTACGAGCAGTACTTC. This codes for CSVGRDSPYEQYF.

The chain recombines TRBV4-3 with TRBJ1-2; 9 nucleotides line up with TRBD1. Germline V gene sequence: CDR1 LGHNA, CDR2 YSLEER. The CDR3 loop spans 16 amino acids. Germline trimming cut 0 bases from V and 4 bases from J; bases unmatched to any gene: 6. In nucleotides, the CDR3 is TGCGCCAGCAGCCAAGAGGCGACAGGGGGTTTCTATGGCTACACCTTC. It codes for CASSQEATGGFYGYTF.